The T cell receptor (beta chain) described here comes from a study of identical twins. Study-wide findings and caveats: Invariant populations such as MAIT and iNKT cells could partly muddle zero-insertion analyses. Clonotypes of the beta chain that were abundant in cord blood carried fewer insertions (memory repertoires showed none).

TCRdb fed the 5' RACE reads into MiXCR, producing one record per CDR3 protein. The sample shows around 220,000 distinct CDR3 sequences, 10% to 13% of them seen only once. This clonotype was observed a few times. What it binds is unknown. CDR1 and CDR2 from the germline V gene are MDHEN and SYDVKM. Trimming cost V 3 bases and J 5 bases, with 14 bases left between them. The CDR3 contains 15 residues. Sequencing input: memory T cells sorted from blood. This TCR was sampled from a man in his fifties or sixties in good health. The chain employs TRBV28 and TRBJ2-1; D is unresolved. CDR3 loop: CASSFGLNTDNEQFF. CDR3 coding DNA: TGTGCCAGCAGTTTTGGGCTAAATACAGACAATGAGCAGTTCTTC.